The 10 T cell receptor beta chains given below trace back to one sample, sequenced in a study of T cell responses to AZD1222 COVID-19 vaccine. TCRdb keeps only in-frame clones here, not all; method: immunoSEQ multiplex PCR. The sample contains over 120,000 clones, nearly 95% of which appear only once. The sample consisted of peripheral blood, taken 28 days after the second AZD1222 dose. All receptors derive from an adult who received the AZD1222 COVID-19 vaccine.

The chain combines TRBV7-2 with TRBJ2-3; TRBD2 might be the D (5 bases). Trimming cost V 1 base and J 8 bases, with 10 bases left between them. CDR1 is SGHTA, CDR2 FQGNSA, per germline. CDR3 length: 13 residues. The CDR3 is CASSLETGITQYF. CDR3 nucleotides: TGTGCCAGCAGCTTAGAAACGGGGATTACGCAGTATTTT.

J is TRBJ2-3 and V is TRBV3-1 (or the pseudogene TRBV3-2), with TRBD2 matching over 8 bases. Germline V gene sequence: CDR1 LGHDT, CDR2 YNNKEL (reference sequence). V lost 6 bases and J lost 4; bases outside the gene matches: 9. The CDR3 totals 15 residues. The CDR3 coding sequence is TGTGCCAGCAGGCGGAGCGGGAGTGGGGCAGATACGCAGTATTTT. Its protein is CASRRSGSGADTQYF.

The chain couples TRBV6-2 or TRBV6-3 to TRBJ1-2; no definite D call. The CDR3 totals 14 residues. CDR1 and CDR2 from the germline V gene are MNHEY and SVGEGT. Trimming removed 0 bases at V and 2 bases at J, with 7 bases between. Here the CDR3 DNA reads TGTGCCAGCAGTTACTCAGAGGAGAACTATGGCTACACCTTC. Protein: CASSYSEENYGYTF.

This clone was counted once. The genes are TRBV29-1 and TRBJ2-1, with 10 bases matching TRBD2. CDR1 is SQVTM and CDR2 is ANQGSEA in the germline V gene. The CDR3 runs to 16 residues. With V trimmed by 1 base and J by 3 bases, 6 bases remained unmatched. In DNA, the CDR3 is TGCAGCGTTGAAGGGCTAGCGGGAGTGCTCTACAATGAGCAGTTCTTC. Translation gives CSVEGLAGVLYNEQFF.

This sequence joins TRBV7-8 and TRBJ1-5; unclear D gene. Trimming stripped 1 base from V and 5 bases from J, with 6 bases between. Germline lookup yields CDR1 SGHVS and CDR2 FQNEAQ. The CDR3 covers 13 residues. The CDR3 loop reads CASSLEEDQPQHF. CDR3 DNA sequence: TGTGCCAGCAGCTTAGAAGAGGATCAGCCCCAGCATTTT.

The rearrangement links TRBV5-6 to TRBJ2-1; no firm D call. Trimming shortened V by 3 bases and J by 4 bases, and 5 bases separated the two germline ends. The CDR3 is 12 residues long. Germline V gives CDR1 SGHDT, CDR2 YYEEEE. The CDR3 coding sequence is TGTGCCAGCAGCTCAACATACAATGAGCAGTTCTTC. This encodes CASSSTYNEQFF.

The chain links TRBV11-2 to TRBJ1-2, with 7 bases aligning to TRBD1. CDR3 length: 13 amino acids. V shed 5 bases, J shed 3 bases, and the junction held 3 bases outside the gene matches. Germline lookup yields CDR1 SGHAT and CDR2 FQNNGV. The CDR3 bases are TGTGCCAGCAGCCCGACAGGGTACTATGGCTACACCTTC. This translates into CASSPTGYYGYTF.

The chain recombines TRBV9 with TRBJ2-1; maybe TRBD2 (5 bases). The CDR3 is 15 amino acids. The V and J ends lost 0 bases and 7 bases respectively, with 14 bases between them. Looked up from germline, CDR1 is SGDLS and CDR2 is YYNGEE. The DNA of the CDR3 is TGTGCCAGCAGCGTAGTGGGAGCCCTGGGGAATGAGCAGTTCTTC. It specifies CASSVVGALGNEQFF. Drawing the rest from reference TRBV9 and TRBJ2-1, the complete variable domain is DSGVTQTPKHLITATGQRVTLRCSPRSGDLSVYWYQQSLDQGLQFLIQYYNGEERAKGNILERFSAQQFPDLHSELNLSSLELGDSALYFCASSVVGALGNEQFFGPGTRLTVL.

This clone showed up just a few times. The rearrangement uses TRBV7-9 and TRBJ1-4; D is undetermined. V dropped 4 bases and J dropped 4 bases, with 10 bases sitting between them. This CDR3 has 14 residues. Looked up from germline, CDR1 is SEHNR and CDR2 is FQNEAQ (reference sequence). In DNA, the CDR3 is TGTGCCAGCAGCTCGCAGGAAAATAATGAAAAACTGTTTTTT. Amino acid sequence: CASSSQENNEKLFF.

V and J are TRBV3-1 (or the pseudogene TRBV3-2) and TRBJ2-3; 9 bases are shared with TRBD2. Germline V gives CDR1 LGHDT, CDR2 YNNKEL (reference sequence). V lost 3 bases, J lost 0 bases, and 4 bases stayed unmatched. The length of the CDR3 is 16 residues. The CDR3 protein is CASSQATSGSTDTQYF. CDR3 DNA: TGTGCCAGCAGCCAGGCTACTAGCGGGAGCACAGATACGCAGTATTTT.